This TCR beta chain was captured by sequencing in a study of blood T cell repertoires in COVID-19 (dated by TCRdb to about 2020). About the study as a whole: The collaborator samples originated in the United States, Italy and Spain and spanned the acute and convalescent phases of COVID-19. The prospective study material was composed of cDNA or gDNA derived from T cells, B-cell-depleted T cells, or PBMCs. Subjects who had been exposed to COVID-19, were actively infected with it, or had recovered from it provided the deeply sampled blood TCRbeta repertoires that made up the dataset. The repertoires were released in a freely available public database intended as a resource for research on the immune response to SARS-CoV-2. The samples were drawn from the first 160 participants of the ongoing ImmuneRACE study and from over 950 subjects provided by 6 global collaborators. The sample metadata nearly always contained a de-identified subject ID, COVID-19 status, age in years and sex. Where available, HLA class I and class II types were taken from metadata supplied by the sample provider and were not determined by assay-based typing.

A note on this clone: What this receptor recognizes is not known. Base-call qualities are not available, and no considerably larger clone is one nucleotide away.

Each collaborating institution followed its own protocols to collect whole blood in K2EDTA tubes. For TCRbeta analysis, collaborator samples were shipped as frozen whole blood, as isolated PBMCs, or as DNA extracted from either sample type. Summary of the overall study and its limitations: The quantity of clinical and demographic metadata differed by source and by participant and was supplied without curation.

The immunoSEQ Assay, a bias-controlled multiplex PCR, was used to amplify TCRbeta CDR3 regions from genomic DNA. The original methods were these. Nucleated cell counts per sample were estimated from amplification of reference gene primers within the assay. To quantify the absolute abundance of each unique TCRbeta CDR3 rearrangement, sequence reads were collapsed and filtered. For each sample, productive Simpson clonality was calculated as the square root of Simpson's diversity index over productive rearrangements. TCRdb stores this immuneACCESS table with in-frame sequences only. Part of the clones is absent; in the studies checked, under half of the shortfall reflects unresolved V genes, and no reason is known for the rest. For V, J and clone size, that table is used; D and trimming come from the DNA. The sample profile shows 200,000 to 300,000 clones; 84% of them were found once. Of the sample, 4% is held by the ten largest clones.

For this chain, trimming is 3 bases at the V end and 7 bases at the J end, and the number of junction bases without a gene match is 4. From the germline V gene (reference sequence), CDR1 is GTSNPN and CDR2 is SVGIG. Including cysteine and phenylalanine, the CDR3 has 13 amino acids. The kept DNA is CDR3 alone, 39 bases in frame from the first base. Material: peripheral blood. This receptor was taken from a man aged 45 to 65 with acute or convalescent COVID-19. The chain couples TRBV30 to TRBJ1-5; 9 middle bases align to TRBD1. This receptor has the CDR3 CAWSRQGGQPQHF. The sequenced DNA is TGTGCCTGGAGCCGACAGGGGGGCCAGCCCCAGCATTTT.